The 18 T cell receptor beta chains below come from one sample, sequenced in a study of T cells after posttransplantation cyclophosphamide. A marrow graft followed busulfan-fludarabine conditioning, with cyclophosphamide on days +3 and +4. The repertoire was sequenced with immunoSEQ multiplex PCR; TCRdb's copy has only in-frame clones and lacks some. The sample yields 6,000 to 7,500 clones, over 85% seen once. Here the sequenced sample was CD8+ T cells sorted from blood, taken after allogeneic stem cell transplant with posttransplant cyclophosphamide. All receptors derive from a male patient aged 60 to 75 who received an allogeneic stem cell transplant from a related donor and was CMV-positive. Part of the T cell pool may stem from the graft donor.

V is TRBV19 and J is TRBJ1-5, with 10 positions matching TRBD1. V shed 6 bases and J 7 bases; nucleotides not matched to a gene: 0. Germline assignment: CDR1 LNHDA and CDR2 SQIVND (reference sequence). There are 12 residues in the CDR3. CDR3 region: CASRTGGQPQHF. CDR3 DNA: TGTGCCAGTAGGACAGGGGGCCAGCCCCAGCATTTT.

This clone was detected once. The chain links TRBV19 to TRBJ1-5; D gene unclear. From germline, CDR1 is LNHDA and CDR2 SQIVND (reference sequence). The CDR3 totals 15 residues. The V and J ends lost 1 base and 0 bases respectively, with 7 bases between them. The CDR3 spells CASSIAGYSNQPQHF. CDR3 coding DNA: TGTGCCAGTAGTATAGCGGGGTATAGCAATCAGCCCCAGCATTTT. Variable domain in full (rest from reference TRBV19 and TRBJ1-5): DGGITQSPKYLFRKEGQNVTLSCEQNLNHDAMYWYRQDPGQGLRLIYYSQIVNDFQKGDIAEGYSVSREKKESFPLTVTSAQKNPTAFYLCASSIAGYSNQPQHFGDGTRLSIL.

The CDR3 region has the DNA TGTGCCAGCAGCGACAGGATGAATTCAGAAAAACTGTTTTTT. Protein: CASSDRMNSEKLFF. This sequence joins TRBV7-9 and TRBJ1-4; tentatively, D is TRBD1 (6 bases). Trimming took 5 bases from V and 8 from J, leaving 15 bases between them. The germline CDR1 and CDR2 sequences are SEHNR and FQNEAQ (reference sequence). The CDR3 has 14 amino acids.

This chain links TRBV15 with TRBJ2-1; the match to TRBD1 covers 12 bases. Germline loops: CDR1 LNHNV, CDR2 YYDKDF (reference sequence). The CDR3 totals 16 residues. After removal of 8 bases from V and 10 bases from J, the junction contained 15 bases not matched to a gene. In DNA, the CDR3 is TGTGCCACCGGCGCACCCCTGGGACAGGGGGCAAGAGAGCAGTTCTTC. This translates into CATGAPLGQGAREQFF.

In DNA form, the CDR3 reads TGTGCCAGTTGGCCCTCGACAGGGGAAAAATCGTGGACCCTCCACTTT. Translating it yields CASWPSTGEKSWTLHF. V usage is TRBV27 and J usage is TRBJ1-6; 8 bases are a match to TRBD1. CDR1 and CDR2 from the germline V gene are MNHEY and SMNVEV (reference sequence). V was pared by 9 bases and J by 14 bases, with 21 bases of the junction left unmatched. This CDR3 comprises 16 residues.

The CDR3: CSITRAGGPDTGELFF. CDR3 bases: TGCAGCATCACTAGGGCGGGGGGGCCTGACACCGGGGAGCTGTTTTTT. J is TRBJ2-2 and V is TRBV29-1; 9 bases match TRBD2. The CDR3 sequence is 16 residues long. J gave up 3 bases and V 8 bases, and 13 bases lay outside the gene matches. Germline CDR1 is SQVTM and CDR2 is ANQGSEA.

The V gene is TRBV7-3, the J gene TRBJ2-3; 8 positions agree with TRBD1. Germline V gene lookup returns CDR1 SGHTA and CDR2 FQGTGA. The V segment lost 5 bases and the J segment 2 bases; nucleotides outside the gene matches: 6. The CDR3 covers 15 residues. The CDR3 reads CASSPDRGLTDTQYF. DNA of the CDR3: TGTGCCAGCAGCCCTGACAGGGGACTCACAGATACGCAGTATTTT. Supplemented by reference TRBV7-3 and TRBJ2-3, the full variable domain reads GAGVSQTPSNKVTEKGKYVELRCDPISGHTALYWYRQSLGQGPEFLIYFQGTGAADDSGLPNDRFFAVRPEGSVSTLKIQRTERGDSAVYLCASSPDRGLTDTQYFGPGTRLTVL.

V is TRBV7-3 and J is TRBJ2-2; TRBD2 aligns across 7 bases. V was pared by 5 bases and J by 4 bases, with 7 bases of the junction left unmatched. Germline lookup yields CDR1 SGHTA and CDR2 FQGTGA. The CDR3 spans 15 residues. This CDR3 reads CASSAGEASTGELFF. The CDR3 region has the DNA TGTGCCAGCAGCGCGGGGGAAGCGAGCACCGGGGAGCTGTTTTTT.

The V and J genes are TRBV4-1 and TRBJ1-2, with no clear D. There are 13 residues in the CDR3. Trimming pared 6 bases from V and 2 bases from J, leaving 10 bases between. CDR1 and CDR2 (germline): MGHRA, YSYEKL. The CDR3 DNA reads TGCGCCAGCAGGCAAATCGGGAACTATGGCTACACCTTC. Translation: CASRQIGNYGYTF.

This clone was seen only once. The chain is built from TRBV6-5 and TRBJ2-2, with D maybe TRBD1 (6 bases). V lost 4 bases to trimming and J lost 1 base, with 7 bases between them. Germline CDR1 is MNHEY and CDR2 is SVGAGI. CDR3 length equals 14 residues. The CDR3 DNA sequence: TGTGCCAGCAGTTGGGGACAGAACACCGGGGAGCTGTTTTTT. Residues: CASSWGQNTGELFF.

Only one count was recorded for this clone. The gene calls are TRBV29-1 and TRBJ2-3; 8 bases map to TRBD2. This CDR3 is built from 14 residues. The V and J ends lost 4 bases and 1 base, in that order; junction bases with no gene match: 4. Germline CDR1 and CDR2: SQVTM and ANQGSEA. The chain's CDR3 is CSVASGGGTDTQYF. In DNA form, the CDR3 reads TGCAGCGTTGCAAGCGGGGGAGGCACAGATACGCAGTATTTT.

The chain recombines TRBV4-3 with TRBJ1-6, with D possibly matching TRBD1 (5 bases). The V end was cut by 0 bases, the J end by 11 bases, with 11 bases between. CDR1 is LGHNA and CDR2 is YSLEER in the germline V gene. The CDR3 sequence is 14 residues long. CDR3 DNA: TGCGCCAGCAGCCAAGATAGGTCAGGGACACCCCTCCACTTT. Translated, it gives CASSQDRSGTPLHF.

The chain has TRBV13 and TRBJ2-7; possibly TRBD2 for D (5 bases). V was pared by 0 bases and J by 2 bases, with 14 bases between. The CDR3 is 16 residues long. The germline gives CDR1 PRHDT, CDR2 FYEKMQ (reference sequence). CDR3 DNA sequence: TGTGCCAGCAGCTTAGGGGTAGGGAGTAAGGCCTACGAGCAGTACTTC. Its translation: CASSLGVGSKAYEQYF.

This chain connects TRBV6-5 to TRBJ2-5; 7 bases match TRBD2. Trimming cost V 5 bases and J 4 bases; bases outside gene matches: 10. Germline V gene sequence: CDR1 MNHEY, CDR2 SVGAGI. The CDR3 spans 15 residues. The CDR3 is CASSTRLGGGETQYF. The CDR3 DNA reads TGTGCCAGCAGTACCCGACTGGGGGGGGGAGAGACCCAGTACTTC.

The rearrangement joins TRBV5-5 to TRBJ2-6; no reliable D call. Germline V lookup: CDR1 SGHKS, CDR2 YYEKEE (reference sequence). The V and J ends lost 4 bases and 2 bases respectively, with 13 bases between them. This CDR3 contains 16 residues. CDR3 DNA: TGTGCCAGCAGCCCAGACACCCTCGCTGGGGCCAACGTCCTGACTTTC. It yields the protein CASSPDTLAGANVLTF.

The sample holds one count of this clone. Other DNA variants within this sample encode the same CDR3. The chain has TRBV4-2 and TRBJ1-1; D possibly corresponds to TRBD1 (5 bases). CDR3 length: 14 amino acids. The V end lost 0 bases, the J end lost 0 bases, and 5 bases lay between the germline ends. The germline gives CDR1 LGHNA, CDR2 YNFKEQ. The CDR3 nucleotides are TGTGCCAGCAGCCAAGACAGGGTGAACACTGAAGCTTTCTTT. Translating it yields CASSQDRVNTEAFF.

The chain's CDR3 is CASSPIFSGGVYNEQFF. The CDR3 DNA reads TGTGCCAGCAGCCCCATTTTTAGCGGGGGGGTCTACAATGAGCAGTTCTTC. The rearrangement joins TRBV11-2 to TRBJ2-1; 11 nucleotides line up with TRBD2. CDR3 size: 17 residues. The J segment lost 3 bases and the V segment lost 5 bases, leaving 9 bases of the junction unmatched. Germline CDR1 reads SGHAT; CDR2 reads FQNNGV.

The chain carries TRBV7-9 and TRBJ2-1; D gene ambiguous. Germline V gene lookup returns CDR1 SEHNR and CDR2 FQNEAQ (reference sequence). Trimming pared 6 bases from V and 7 bases from J, leaving 16 bases between. The CDR3 spans 14 residues. CDR3 amino acids: CASSFQVSQNEQFF. The DNA for the CDR3 is TGTGCCAGCAGTTTCCAAGTTAGCCAAAATGAGCAGTTCTTC. The variable domain in full, completed from reference TRBV7-9 and TRBJ2-1, reads DTGVSQNPRHKITKRGQNVTFRCDPISEHNRLYWYRQTLGQGPEFLTYFQNEAQLEKSRLLSDRFSAERPKGSFSTLEIQRTEQGDSAMYLCASSFQVSQNEQFFGPGTRLTVL.